These T cell receptor beta chains were read from a single sample in a study of T cells in localized non-small cell lung cancer. Assay used: immunoSEQ multiplex PCR; TCRdb lists only in-frame clones, some missing. The top ten hold about 4.4% of the sample, which has roughly 15,000 clones, around 83% seen once. The sequenced sample was peripheral blood, obtained before any cancer treatment. All receptors come from a woman aged 40-75 years with stage I lung adenocarcinoma. Each CDR3 is given with its conserved first and last residue. A D gene is named only where the DNA matches it firmly. The listing skips clone size in some rows; elsewhere it reads once, few, many or a size class.

clone_size,d_call,v_call,j_call,cdr3_aa,cdr3_nt
NA,TRBD1,TRBV18,TRBJ1-1,CASSLGTGNTEAFF,TGTGCCAGCTCACTAGGGACAGGGAACACTGAAGCTTTCTTT
once,TRBD1,TRBV18,TRBJ1-4,CASSLGGLELFF,TGTGCCAGCTCACTAGGGGGCTTGGAACTGTTTTTT
NA,NA,TRBV27,TRBJ1-2,CASSSNRLGYTF,TGTGCCAGCAGTTCAAATAGGCTAGGCTACACCTTC
NA,TRBD2,TRBV7-9,TRBJ2-3,CASSGGLAGGPSTDTQYF,TGTGCCAGCAGCGGTGGACTAGCGGGGGGGCCGAGCACAGATACGCAGTATTTT
NA,TRBD1,TRBV25-1,TRBJ2-5,CASRDRVFETQYF,TGTGCCAGCAGAGACAGGGTTTTCGAGACCCAGTACTTC
NA,NA,TRBV14,TRBJ2-5,CASSQWDGGETQYF,TGTGCCAGCAGCCAGTGGGACGGAGGAGAGACCCAGTACTTC
NA,NA,TRBV2,TRBJ1-1,CASSEQGRGTEAFF,TGTGCCAGCAGTGAACAGGGAAGGGGGACTGAAGCTTTCTTT
few,NA,TRBV10-3,TRBJ1-2,CAISVLSGGSRYGYTF,TGTGCCATCAGTGTCCTAAGCGGGGGGTCTCGCTATGGCTACACCTTC
NA,NA,TRBV29-1,TRBJ1-2,CSVPDRYGRAYGYTF,TGCAGCGTTCCCGACCGATATGGACGAGCGTATGGCTACACCTTC
NA,TRBD2,TRBV10-3,TRBJ2-7,CAISDGGSAYEQYF,TGTGCCATCAGTGACGGCGGGAGCGCCTACGAGCAGTACTTC
NA,TRBD1,TRBV29-1,TRBJ1-2,CSVESVDRGNYGYTF,TGCAGCGTTGAAAGTGTGGACAGGGGAAACTATGGCTACACCTTC
NA,TRBD2,TRBV5-1,TRBJ2-5,CASSSGTSGGRETQYF,TGCGCCAGCAGCAGCGGGACTAGCGGGGGGAGGGAGACCCAGTACTTC
NA,NA,TRBV11-2,TRBJ1-5,CASSLGSGNQPQHF,TGTGCCAGCAGCTTAGGTTCAGGCAATCAGCCCCAGCATTTT
NA,NA,TRBV18,TRBJ2-7,CASSPPPEVLYEQYF,TGTGCCAGCTCACCACCCCCAGAGGTGCTATACGAGCAGTACTTC
NA,NA,TRBV21-1,TRBJ1-1,CASSTKTGSTEAFF,TGTGCCAGCAGCACCAAGACAGGGAGCACTGAAGCTTTCTTT
NA,NA,TRBV5-1,TRBJ2-7,CASSHRVGEQYF,TGCGCCAGCAGCCACAGGGTCGGCGAGCAGTACTTC
NA,NA,TRBV5-4,TRBJ1-4,CASSPQEGEKLFF,TGTGCCAGCAGCCCTCAGGAGGGTGAAAAACTGTTTTTT
NA,NA,TRBV7-3,TRBJ2-3,CASSPKGVFTDTQYF,TGTGCCAGCAGCCCAAAGGGGGTATTCACAGATACGCAGTATTTT
NA,NA,TRBV5-1,TRBJ2-7,CASSLQAASYEQYF,TGCGCCAGCAGCCTCCAGGCAGCATCCTACGAGCAGTACTTC
NA,NA,TRBV10-2,TRBJ2-2,CASMVPQGWSGELFF,TGCGCCAGCATGGTCCCCCAGGGGTGGAGCGGGGAGCTGTTTTTT
NA,TRBD1,TRBV11-2,TRBJ1-2,CASSLVGGESYGYTF,TGTGCCAGCAGCTTAGTAGGGGGCGAAAGCTATGGCTACACCTTC
NA,NA,TRBV6-1,TRBJ2-3,CASSESDTQYF,TGTGCCAGCAGTGAATCAGATACGCAGTATTTT
NA,NA,TRBV7-3,TRBJ1-1,CASSQANREGAFF,TGTGCCAGCAGCCAAGCAAACAGGGAGGGAGCTTTCTTT
NA,TRBD2,TRBV7-3,TRBJ2-1,CASGRQRGGLNEQFF,TGTGCCAGCGGCCGACAGCGGGGGGGCCTGAATGAGCAGTTCTTC
NA,TRBD2,TRBV5-1,TRBJ2-7,CASSLKRGEYEQYF,TGCGCCAGCAGCTTGAAGCGGGGCGAATACGAGCAGTACTTC
NA,TRBD1,TRBV10-1,TRBJ2-1,CASSDPGTATYNEQFF,TGCGCCAGCAGTGACCCCGGGACAGCTACTTACAATGAGCAGTTCTTC
once,TRBD1,TRBV18,TRBJ2-6,CASSPRGQEANVLTF,TGTGCCAGCTCACCACGGGGACAGGAGGCCAACGTCCTGACTTTC
once,NA,TRBV18,TRBJ2-3,CASSEGEARGTHTQYF,TGTGCCAGCTCGGAGGGGGAAGCCAGGGGTACTCATACGCAGTATTTT
NA,NA,TRBV2,TRBJ1-1,CASSESREAFF,TGTGCCAGCAGTGAATCGCGGGAAGCTTTCTTT
NA,NA,TRBV4-2,TRBJ1-1,CASSQDTTQYWAEAFF,TGTGCCAGCAGCCAAGATACGACTCAATATTGGGCTGAAGCTTTCTTT
NA,TRBD1,TRBV2,TRBJ1-6,CASSYRDRDSPLHF,TGTGCCAGCAGCTACCGGGACAGAGATTCACCCCTCCACTTT
NA,NA,TRBV4-3,TRBJ2-1,CASSQDRVSYNEQFF,TGCGCCAGCAGCCAAGATCGTGTGTCCTACAATGAGCAGTTCTTC
NA,TRBD2,TRBV7-2,TRBJ2-5,CASSLGGGVRETQYF,TGTGCCAGCAGCTTAGGTGGGGGGGTCAGGGAGACCCAGTACTTC
NA,NA,TRBV11-2,TRBJ2-2,CASSLNRVTGELFF,TGTGCCAGCAGCTTAAACCGAGTCACCGGGGAGCTGTTTTTT
once,NA,TRBV28,TRBJ1-1,CASSFQGKAFF,TGTGCCAGCAGTTTTCAGGGAAAAGCTTTCTTT
NA,NA,TRBV28,TRBJ2-2,CASSWGGADTGELFF,TGTGCCAGCAGTTGGGGGGGCGCGGACACCGGGGAGCTGTTTTTT
NA,NA,TRBV2,TRBJ1-2,CASRRGYGDGYTF,TGTGCCAGCAGGCGGGGGTATGGCGATGGCTACACCTTC
NA,NA,TRBV11-2,TRBJ2-1,CASSSPRDTFF,TGTGCCAGCAGCTCGCCCAGGGACACCTTCTTC